The entry below gives a single T cell receptor (beta chain) sequence along with its context. This entry comes from a study of blood T cell repertoires in COVID-19. Turning to the study itself: COVID-19 samples collected from the United States, Italy and Spain covered acute and convalescent phases. T cells, B-cell-depleted T cells, or PBMCs supplied cDNA or gDNA.

As processed by the authors: Reference gene primer amplification gave nucleated cell count estimates. Only in-frame clones appear in the TCRdb table, and some are missing; sequencing was by immunoSEQ multiplex PCR. V and J calls and clone size are copied from that table; D and trimming were computed from the DNA. The repertoire holds 200,000 to 300,000 clones, about 87% seen once, with approximately 3.8% in the top ten. Sequences were obtained from peripheral blood. The sequence was collected from a man between 60 and 75 years old who had recovered from COVID-19.

This CDR3 is CASSQEGTSGGNTGELFF. CDR3 DNA: TGTGCCAGCAGCCAAGAAGGTACTAGCGGGGGGAACACCGGGGAGCTGTTTTTT. V usage is TRBV3-1 (or the pseudogene TRBV3-2) and J usage is TRBJ2-2; 11 nucleotides agree with TRBD2. Per the germline V gene, CDR1 is LGHDT and CDR2 is YNNKEL (reference sequence). Trimming took 0 bases from V and 1 from J; bases not matched to a gene: 4. This CDR3 contains 18 residues.